Listed here is a single T cell receptor beta chain. This specimen belongs to a study of T cells in Graves' hyperthyroidism and ophthalmopathy. Amplification of TCR beta CDR3 regions was performed using RNA transcripts as template. A first-round RT-PCR of the TCR CDR3 used the HTBI primer set. TCRdb re-called the multiplex PCR reads through MiXCR, storing one row per CDR3 protein. The sample contains approximately 370,000 distinct CDR3 sequences, around 14% of which appear only once. CDR3 length: 15 amino acids. Germline values: CDR1 SGHRS, CDR2 YFSETQ. Germline trimming cut 4 bases from V and 6 bases from J; bases unmatched to any gene: 8.

V gene TRBV5-1 combines with J gene TRBJ2-1; TRBD1 matches at 9 bases. Sequenced: blood. The receptor was derived from a woman in her twenties or thirties with Graves' hyperthyroidism. CDR3 region: CASSNGQGLVNEQFF. CDR3 sequence (DNA): TGCGCCAGCAGCAACGGACAGGGGTTGGTCAATGAGCAGTTCTTC.